This T cell receptor (beta chain) came from a study of cytomegalovirus exposure and HLA in healthy donors. 13 Jbeta primers and 60 Vbeta primers were used for the PCR. Profiling relied on immunoSEQ multiplex PCR, and the TCRdb table lists in-frame clones only, not all of them. This sample yields 100,000 to 150,000 clones, of which roughly four fifths are seen a single time; 5.5% to 8.5% belongs to the top ten. General study results and limits: Reported findings show TCR beta sequences accurately forecast HLA-A and HLA-B alleles in most subjects.

This clone has more than one count but fewer than ten. Its specificity is unknown. Germline values: CDR1 SGHTA, CDR2 FQGNSA. Trimming stripped 3 bases from V and 5 bases from J, with 11 bases between. This CDR3 contains 15 residues. Sequencing was performed on PBMCs. The chain carries TRBV7-2 and TRBJ1-6; no firm D call. This TCR was sampled from a male donor in good health and CMV-seronegative. DNA for the CDR3: TGTGCCAGCAGCTTGGGGTACGGGAATAATTCACCCCTCCACTTT. This translates into CASSLGYGNNSPLHF.